These T cell receptor beta chains were read from a single sample in a study of OX40 agonist ivuxolimab in advanced cancers. Profiling relied on immunoSEQ multiplex PCR, and the TCRdb table lists in-frame clones only, not all of them. The table has more than 25,000 clones, approximately 85% seen once; the top ten hold 20% to 25%. Sequences were derived from CD4+ or CD8+ T cells sorted from blood, sampled in a trial of the OX40 agonist ivuxolimab. The receptors derive from an adult with an advanced solid tumor such as melanoma, head and neck, liver or kidney cancer. Each CDR3 is given with its conserved first and last residue. D genes are given only for firm matches. Clone size appears in some rows only: once, few, many, or a class for an expanded clone.

d_gene: TRBD1
j_gene: TRBJ1-5
v_gene: TRBV4-2
abundance: once
len: 16
CDR3aa: CASSQEEGASNQPQHF
CDR3nt: TGTGCCAGCAGCCAAGAGGAGGGGGCGAGCAATCAGCCCCAGCATTTT

d_gene: -
j_gene: TRBJ2-1
v_gene: TRBV12-5
abundance: -
len: 15
CDR3aa: CASGLGDSSYNEQFF
CDR3nt: TGTGCTAGTGGTTTGGGGGACTCCTCCTACAATGAGCAGTTCTTC

d_gene: -
j_gene: TRBJ2-7
v_gene: TRBV11-2
abundance: -
len: 13
CDR3aa: CASSLGLIYEQYF
CDR3nt: TGTGCCAGCAGCTTAGGCCTAATCTACGAGCAGTACTTC

d_gene: TRBD1
j_gene: TRBJ2-7
v_gene: TRBV15
abundance: -
len: 16
CDR3aa: CATSRGRQGADLEQYF
CDR3nt: TGTGCCACCAGCAGGGGAAGACAGGGGGCGGATCTCGAGCAGTACTTC

d_gene: -
j_gene: TRBJ2-2
v_gene: TRBV7-3
abundance: -
len: 14
CDR3aa: CASTDPRGAGELFF
CDR3nt: TGTGCCAGCACCGATCCTAGAGGGGCCGGGGAGCTGTTTTTT

d_gene: -
j_gene: TRBJ2-3
v_gene: TRBV5-6
abundance: -
len: 13
CDR3aa: CASSSGATDTQYF
CDR3nt: TGTGCCAGCAGCTCCGGGGCCACAGATACGCAGTATTTT

d_gene: TRBD2
j_gene: TRBJ2-7
v_gene: TRBV5-6
abundance: -
len: 15
CDR3aa: CASALSPLGGREQYF
CDR3nt: TGTGCCAGCGCATTATCCCCACTGGGAGGGCGTGAGCAGTACTTC

d_gene: -
j_gene: TRBJ1-1
v_gene: TRBV27
abundance: -
len: 13
CDR3aa: CASSQAGGTEAFF
CDR3nt: TGTGCCAGCAGTCAAGCCGGGGGCACTGAAGCTTTCTTT

d_gene: -
j_gene: TRBJ2-1
v_gene: TRBV28
abundance: few
len: 13
CDR3aa: CASSFGVSWEQFF
CDR3nt: TGTGCCAGCAGTTTCGGGGTTTCATGGGAGCAGTTCTTC

d_gene: -
j_gene: TRBJ2-7
v_gene: TRBV4-1
abundance: few
len: 14
CDR3aa: CASSQGRATYEQYF
CDR3nt: TGCGCCAGCAGCCAAGGCAGGGCTACCTACGAGCAGTACTTC

d_gene: TRBD1
j_gene: TRBJ1-6
v_gene: TRBV28
abundance: -
len: 16
CDR3aa: CASSPQGANLNSPLHF
CDR3nt: TGTGCCAGCAGTCCACAGGGGGCCAACCTTAATTCACCCCTCCACTTT

d_gene: -
j_gene: TRBJ1-1
v_gene: TRBV4-1
abundance: once
len: 14
CDR3aa: CASSQGGGNTEAFF
CDR3nt: TGCGCCAGCAGCCAAGGGGGGGGGAACACTGAAGCTTTCTTT

d_gene: -
j_gene: TRBJ1-2
v_gene: TRBV10-3
abundance: -
len: 13
CDR3aa: CAIMGQGSYGYTF
CDR3nt: TGTGCCATCATGGGGCAGGGGAGCTATGGCTACACCTTC

d_gene: -
j_gene: TRBJ1-3
v_gene: TRBV9
abundance: -
len: 15
CDR3aa: CASSVDGTPGNTIYF
CDR3nt: TGTGCCAGCAGCGTAGATGGGACTCCAGGAAACACCATATATTTT

d_gene: -
j_gene: TRBJ2-7
v_gene: TRBV2
abundance: -
len: 15
CDR3aa: CASSAGKGFLWEQYF
CDR3nt: TGTGCCAGCAGTGCGGGGAAGGGGTTCCTATGGGAGCAGTACTTC

d_gene: -
j_gene: TRBJ2-3
v_gene: TRBV28
abundance: -
len: 13
CDR3aa: CASSSPEGDTQYF
CDR3nt: TGTGCCAGCAGCTCTCCGGAGGGAGATACGCAGTATTTT

d_gene: TRBD2
j_gene: TRBJ2-7
v_gene: TRBV30
abundance: -
len: 14
CDR3aa: CAWEASGVIYEQYF
CDR3nt: TGTGCCTGGGAGGCTAGCGGAGTTATCTACGAGCAGTACTTC

d_gene: TRBD1
j_gene: TRBJ1-6
v_gene: TRBV5-4
abundance: -
len: 14
CDR3aa: CASSLEGARSPLHF
CDR3nt: TGTGCCAGCAGCTTGGAGGGGGCGCGATCACCCCTCCACTTT

d_gene: TRBD2
j_gene: TRBJ2-3
v_gene: TRBV6-5
abundance: -
len: 15
CDR3aa: CASSPTGRETDTQYF
CDR3nt: TGTGCCAGCAGTCCCACGGGGAGGGAAACAGATACGCAGTATTTT

d_gene: TRBD1
j_gene: TRBJ2-1
v_gene: TRBV11-2
abundance: -
len: 17
CDR3aa: CASSLGQGTSSYNEQFF
CDR3nt: TGTGCCAGCAGCCTTGGACAGGGGACCAGCTCCTACAATGAGCAGTTCTTC

d_gene: TRBD2
j_gene: TRBJ2-1
v_gene: TRBV4-1
abundance: -
len: 17
CDR3aa: CASSQRLAGSSYNEQFF
CDR3nt: TGCGCCAGCAGCCAGAGACTAGCGGGGAGCTCCTACAATGAGCAGTTCTTC

d_gene: -
j_gene: TRBJ2-7
v_gene: TRBV7-9
abundance: -
len: 15
CDR3aa: CASSLGSQGRNEQYF
CDR3nt: TGTGCCAGCAGCTTAGGAAGTCAGGGGAGGAACGAGCAGTACTTC

d_gene: -
j_gene: TRBJ1-5
v_gene: TRBV5-8
abundance: once
len: 15
CDR3aa: CASSSTDGSNQPQHF
CDR3nt: TGTGCCAGCAGCAGCACGGACGGGAGCAATCAGCCCCAGCATTTT

d_gene: TRBD2
j_gene: TRBJ2-3
v_gene: TRBV5-1
abundance: -
len: 17
CDR3aa: CASSWGLSGMGTDTQYF
CDR3nt: TGCGCCAGCAGCTGGGGGCTTAGCGGGATGGGCACAGATACGCAGTATTTT

d_gene: -
j_gene: TRBJ2-1
v_gene: TRBV27
abundance: once
len: 15
CDR3aa: CASSLTVSGYNEQFF
CDR3nt: TGTGCCAGCAGTTTAACCGTAAGCGGTTACAATGAGCAGTTCTTC

d_gene: TRBD2
j_gene: TRBJ2-5
v_gene: TRBV15
abundance: -
len: 15
CDR3aa: CATSPTSGTQETQYF
CDR3nt: TGTGCCACCAGTCCGACTAGCGGGACACAAGAGACCCAGTACTTC

d_gene: -
j_gene: TRBJ1-2
v_gene: TRBV7-2
abundance: -
len: 13
CDR3aa: CASSPTFGYGYTF
CDR3nt: TGTGCCAGCAGCCCAACATTTGGCTATGGCTACACCTTC

d_gene: TRBD2
j_gene: TRBJ2-7
v_gene: TRBV4-1
abundance: -
len: 14
CDR3aa: CASSPTGTTYEQYF
CDR3nt: TGCGCCAGCAGCCCAACCGGGACTACCTACGAGCAGTACTTC

d_gene: TRBD2
j_gene: TRBJ2-1
v_gene: TRBV5-6
abundance: -
len: 18
CDR3aa: CASSPGLAGAASYNEQFF
CDR3nt: TGTGCCAGCAGCCCGGGACTAGCGGGGGCCGCCTCCTACAATGAGCAGTTCTTC

d_gene: -
j_gene: TRBJ2-3
v_gene: TRBV7-9
abundance: once
len: 13
CDR3aa: CASSLSEGGTQYF
CDR3nt: TGTGCCAGCAGCTTAAGCGAGGGAGGTACGCAGTATTTT

d_gene: TRBD1
j_gene: TRBJ1-5
v_gene: TRBV5-4
abundance: -
len: 15
CDR3aa: CASSQGTDEYQPQHF
CDR3nt: TGTGCCAGCAGCCAAGGGACAGATGAATATCAGCCCCAGCATTTT

d_gene: TRBD1
j_gene: TRBJ2-5
v_gene: TRBV29-1
abundance: once
len: 13
CDR3aa: CSVDRTGQETQYF
CDR3nt: TGCAGCGTTGACCGGACAGGCCAAGAGACCCAGTACTTC

d_gene: TRBD1
j_gene: TRBJ1-5
v_gene: TRBV28
abundance: -
len: 14
CDR3aa: CASSLGQGARPQHF
CDR3nt: TGTGCCAGCAGTTTAGGGCAGGGGGCACGGCCCCAGCATTTT

d_gene: -
j_gene: TRBJ2-1
v_gene: TRBV11-2
abundance: -
len: 16
CDR3aa: CASSLDPSLSYNEQFF
CDR3nt: TGTGCCAGCAGCTTAGATCCATCGCTCTCCTACAATGAGCAGTTCTTC